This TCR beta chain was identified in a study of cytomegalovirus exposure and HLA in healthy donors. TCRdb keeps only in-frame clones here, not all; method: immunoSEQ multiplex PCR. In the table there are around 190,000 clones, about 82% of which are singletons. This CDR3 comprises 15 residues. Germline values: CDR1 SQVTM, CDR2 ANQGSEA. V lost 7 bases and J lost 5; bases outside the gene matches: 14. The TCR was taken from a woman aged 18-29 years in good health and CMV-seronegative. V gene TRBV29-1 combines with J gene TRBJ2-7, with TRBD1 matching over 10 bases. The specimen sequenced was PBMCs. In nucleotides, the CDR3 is TGCAGCGCAGATCGCGGGACAGGGGTTAGCAACGAGCAGTACTTC. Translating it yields CSADRGTGVSNEQYF.